A selection of T cell receptor beta chains follows, all from one sample in a study of blood T cell repertoires in COVID-19. TCRdb's table, derived via immunoSEQ multiplex PCR, lists solely in-frame clones and lacks some. This sample yields 150,000 to 200,000 clones, of which 65% to 90% are seen a single time; around 8.6% belongs to the top ten. The sequenced sample was peripheral blood. The source of these receptors is a man over 45 with active or convalescent COVID-19. Both conserved end residues are part of each CDR3. Fields, in order: D gene, J gene, V gene, clone size, CDR3 protein, CDR3 DNA. The D gene is left open where the match is weak. Where a row states a size, it is once, few, many or the class of an expanded clone; other rows omit it.

NA | TRBJ2-3 | TRBV5-1 | NA | CASSFVRGDFPDTQYF | TGCGCCAGCAGCTTTGTTCGCGGGGACTTCCCAGATACGCAGTATTTT
NA | TRBJ1-2 | TRBV9 | few | CASSVEGDYDGYTF | TGTGCCAGCAGCGTAGAGGGGGATTACGATGGCTACACCTTC
TRBD2 | TRBJ2-1 | TRBV27 | NA | CASSHDLTSWEQFF | TGTGCCAGCAGCCACGACTTGACTAGCTGGGAGCAGTTCTTC
TRBD2 | TRBJ2-4 | TRBV7-9 | NA | CASSQAGGPVGAKNIQYF | TGTGCCAGCAGCCAAGCGGGAGGGCCGGTGGGAGCCAAAAACATTCAGTACTTC
TRBD1 | TRBJ2-4 | TRBV3-1/TRBV3-2 | NA | CASSGQVGNIQYF | TGTGCCAGCAGTGGACAGGTTGGAAACATTCAGTACTTC
NA | TRBJ2-2 | TRBV29-1 | NA | CSVRGLAYTGELFF | TGCAGCGTTCGGGGCCTAGCGTACACCGGGGAGCTGTTTTTT
TRBD1 | TRBJ2-2 | TRBV28 | NA | CASSFMGQGNTGELFF | TGTGCCAGCAGTTTCATGGGACAGGGGAACACCGGGGAGCTGTTTTTT
TRBD2 | TRBJ2-7 | TRBV6-5 | few | CASRGGLAVYEQYF | TGTGCCAGCAGGGGAGGACTAGCGGTGTACGAGCAGTACTTC
TRBD1 | TRBJ1-1 | TRBV19 | NA | CASGHGQGSEAFF | TGTGCCAGTGGCCATGGACAGGGGAGTGAAGCTTTCTTT
NA | TRBJ2-7 | TRBV5-5 | NA | CASSLYSSGGYEQYF | TGTGCCAGCAGCTTGTATTCGTCGGGTGGCTACGAGCAGTACTTC
TRBD1 | TRBJ1-2 | TRBV3-1/TRBV3-2 | NA | CASSQEDRNGYTF | TGTGCCAGCAGCCAAGAGGACAGGAATGGCTACACCTTC
TRBD1 | TRBJ2-7 | TRBV6-5 | NA | CASRLRDRASYEQYF | TGTGCCAGCAGACTTCGGGACAGGGCGTCTTACGAGCAGTACTTC
TRBD2 | TRBJ2-2 | TRBV4-2 | NA | CASQPSGGRNTGELFF | TGTGCCAGTCAGCCCAGCGGGGGCAGGAACACCGGGGAGCTGTTTTTT
NA | TRBJ2-3 | TRBV29-1 | NA | CSVVGGDRDTDTQYF | TGCAGCGTTGTAGGCGGGGACAGAGACACAGATACGCAGTATTTT
NA | TRBJ2-1 | TRBV24-1 | once | CATSDFSEAGSYNEQFF | TGTGCCACCAGTGATTTTAGTGAGGCGGGATCCTACAATGAGCAGTTCTTC
TRBD2 | TRBJ2-7 | TRBV28 | NA | CASSQLDGTTNAYEQYF | TGTGCCAGCAGTCAACTCGACGGGACTACAAACGCCTACGAGCAGTACTTC
NA | TRBJ1-2 | TRBV20-1 | few | CSASNTGSYGYTF | TGCAGTGCTAGTAATACAGGGTCCTATGGCTACACCTTC
TRBD1 | TRBJ1-1 | TRBV27 | NA | CASSGTLPGQQNTEAFF | TGTGCCAGCAGTGGAACCCTCCCGGGACAGCAGAACACTGAAGCTTTCTTT
TRBD1 | TRBJ2-1 | TRBV28 | NA | CASQTPGQADGEQFF | TGTGCCAGCCAAACACCGGGACAGGCCGACGGGGAGCAGTTCTTC
NA | TRBJ1-5 | TRBV30 | NA | CAWSVLGGQPQHF | TGTGCCTGGAGTGTGTTAGGGGGTCAGCCCCAGCATTTT
TRBD2 | TRBJ2-5 | TRBV7-2 | NA | CASSLAGGQETQYF | TGTGCCAGCAGCTTAGCGGGGGGGCAAGAGACCCAGTACTTC
TRBD1 | TRBJ2-4 | TRBV4-1 | NA | CASSQEGTGVNIQYF | TGCGCCAGCAGCCAAGAAGGGACAGGGGTAAACATTCAGTACTTC
TRBD1 | TRBJ2-3 | TRBV10-3 | NA | CAIRRGQDTDTQYF | TGTGCCATCAGGCGAGGACAGGACACAGATACGCAGTATTTT
NA | TRBJ1-2 | TRBV13 | NA | CASSLNQGGSNYGYTF | TGTGCCAGCAGCCTCAATCAGGGAGGGTCCAACTATGGCTACACCTTC
TRBD2 | TRBJ2-1 | TRBV7-2 | few | CASSFAGGLSNEQFF | TGTGCCAGCAGCTTCGCGGGAGGGCTATCAAATGAGCAGTTCTTC
NA | TRBJ1-4 | TRBV7-2 | NA | CASSSQGSHNEKLFF | TGTGCCAGCAGCAGCCAGGGAAGTCATAATGAAAAACTGTTTTTT
NA | TRBJ1-1 | TRBV29-1 | NA | CSVLHPGVSDTEAFF | TGCAGCGTCCTCCACCCGGGAGTTTCGGACACTGAAGCTTTCTTT
NA | TRBJ1-5 | TRBV7-2 | NA | CASSLQGGQPQHF | TGTGCCAGCAGCTTACAGGGAGGTCAGCCCCAGCATTTT
TRBD2 | TRBJ2-2 | TRBV2 | NA | CASSLGLAGELFF | TGTGCCAGCAGTCTCGGACTAGCCGGGGAGCTGTTTTTT
NA | TRBJ1-3 | TRBV7-9 | once | CASSLAGPDTIYF | TGTGCCAGCAGCTTAGCTGGCCCAGACACCATATATTTT
NA | TRBJ2-5 | TRBV7-3 | once | CASSLTSGLETQYF | TGTGCCAGCAGCTTAACCAGCGGGCTAGAGACCCAGTACTTC
NA | TRBJ1-6 | TRBV28 | NA | CASSLIRQGNSPLHF | TGTGCCAGCAGTTTAATTCGTCAGGGGAATTCACCCCTCCACTTT
TRBD1 | TRBJ2-7 | TRBV30 | NA | CAWSRDRDYEQYF | TGTGCCTGGAGCCGGGACAGAGACTACGAGCAGTACTTC
NA | TRBJ1-2 | TRBV27 | NA | CASSLSGYGYTF | TGTGCCAGCAGTCTGTCAGGGTACGGCTACACCTTC
TRBD1 | TRBJ1-2 | TRBV30 | NA | CAWKPTGLWDGYTF | TGTGCCTGGAAACCGACAGGGTTGTGGGATGGCTACACCTTC
TRBD1 | TRBJ1-3 | TRBV6-5 | NA | CASLGQASSGNTIYF | TGTGCCAGCTTAGGACAGGCTAGCTCTGGAAACACCATATATTTT
TRBD1 | TRBJ1-5 | TRBV10-3 | NA | CAISEGQGGNQPQHF | TGTGCCATCAGTGAGGGACAGGGTGGAAATCAGCCCCAGCATTTT
NA | TRBJ2-3 | TRBV9 | NA | CASSPSEDTQYF | TGTGCCAGCAGCCCTAGTGAGGATACGCAGTATTTT
NA | TRBJ2-3 | TRBV7-6 | NA | CASSFETVPDTQYF | TGTGCCAGCAGCTTTGAGACAGTCCCAGATACGCAGTATTTT
NA | TRBJ2-6 | TRBV7-9 | few | CASSPQGRGANVLTF | TGTGCCAGCAGCCCACAGGGAAGAGGGGCCAACGTCCTGACTTTC
NA | TRBJ2-1 | TRBV18 | NA | CASSPGGSYNEQFF | TGTGCCAGCTCACCCGGGGGCTCCTACAATGAGCAGTTCTTC
TRBD1 | TRBJ1-5 | TRBV3-1/TRBV3-2 | NA | CASSQDHPGTGDWQPQHF | TGTGCCAGCAGCCAAGATCATCCCGGGACAGGGGATTGGCAGCCCCAGCATTTT
TRBD2 | TRBJ2-5 | TRBV30 | NA | CAWSGAGGLETQYF | TGTGCCTGGAGTGGGGCGGGAGGGCTAGAGACCCAGTACTTC
NA | TRBJ1-1 | TRBV29-1 | NA | CSGAANTEAFF | TGCAGCGGGGCTGCGAACACTGAAGCTTTCTTT
TRBD1 | TRBJ2-7 | TRBV6-5 | NA | CASRMDRGLVQYF | TGTGCCAGCAGAATGGACAGGGGGCTAGTGCAGTACTTC
NA | TRBJ1-2 | TRBV30 | NA | CAGGRVTNYGYTF | TGTGCCGGAGGCCGGGTCACTAACTATGGCTACACCTTC
NA | TRBJ2-5 | TRBV5-5 | once | CASSLTGGETQYF | TGTGCCAGCAGCTTGACTGGGGGGGAGACCCAGTACTTC
NA | TRBJ2-1 | TRBV24-1 | NA | CATSETGTNNEQFF | TGTGCCACCAGTGAAACCGGGACAAACAATGAGCAGTTCTTC
TRBD2 | TRBJ2-1 | TRBV5-1 | NA | CASSTSGGAGYEQFF | TGCGCCAGCAGCACCAGCGGGGGGGCCGGTTATGAGCAGTTCTTC
NA | TRBJ1-2 | TRBV28 | once | CASSPQQLFYGYTF | TGTGCCAGCAGCCCCCAACAGCTCTTCTATGGCTACACCTTC
NA | TRBJ1-4 | TRBV5-1 | NA | CASSFRGGLTNEKLFF | TGCGCCAGCAGCTTCCGGGGAGGACTAACTAATGAAAAACTGTTTTTT
TRBD1 | TRBJ1-1 | TRBV27 | NA | CASRSFGRTGATNTEAFF | TGTGCCAGCAGATCTTTCGGTAGGACAGGGGCTACGAACACTGAAGCTTTCTTT
TRBD1 | TRBJ1-2 | TRBV28 | NA | CASSLPVPGQGGGYTF | TGTGCCAGCAGTTTACCTGTTCCGGGACAGGGGGGTGGCTACACCTTC
TRBD1 | TRBJ1-6 | TRBV27 | NA | CASSFQGAVSPLHF | TGTGCCAGCAGTTTTCAGGGGGCAGTTTCACCCCTCCACTTT
NA | TRBJ1-5 | TRBV27 | few | CASSLMGAEPQHF | TGTGCCAGCAGTTTAATGGGGGCTGAGCCCCAGCATTTT
NA | TRBJ1-2 | TRBV7-2 | NA | CASSFLGGGYGYTF | TGTGCCAGCAGCTTTCTAGGTGGAGGATATGGCTACACCTTC
NA | TRBJ1-4 | TRBV2 | few | CASSDQDSSTNEKLFF | TGTGCCAGCAGTGACCAGGACAGTTCCACTAATGAAAAACTGTTTTTT
NA | TRBJ2-7 | TRBV6-5 | NA | CASSYSARRGYEQYF | TGTGCCAGCAGTTACTCGGCCCGGAGGGGATACGAGCAGTACTTC